Below are 19 T cell receptor beta chains sequenced from a single sample in a study of OX40 agonist ivuxolimab in advanced cancers. This table comes from immunoSEQ multiplex PCR, and its TCRdb copy is limited to in-frame clones, with some not included. The table has 55,000 to 65,000 clones, around 87% seen once. Sequencing was performed on CD4+ or CD8+ T cells sorted from blood, taken in a trial of the OX40 agonist ivuxolimab. The receptors stem from an adult with an advanced solid tumor such as melanoma, head and neck, liver or kidney cancer.

This chain links TRBV9 with TRBJ2-1; 13 bases are a match to TRBD2. V was pared by 5 bases and J by 1 base, with 6 bases of the junction left unmatched. CDR1 and CDR2 (germline): SGDLS, YYNGEE. The CDR3 is 17 residues long. In nucleotides, the CDR3 is TGTGCCAGCAGTCTACTAGCGGGAGGGCCGTCCTACAATGAGCAGTTCTTC. This codes for CASSLLAGGPSYNEQFF.

J is TRBJ1-2 and V is TRBV2; unclear D gene. Trimming pared 3 bases from V and 2 bases from J, leaving 4 bases between. From germline, CDR1 is SNHLY and CDR2 FYNNEI. The CDR3 is 12 residues long. Written as DNA, the CDR3 is TGTGCCAGCAGTGACAGGAACTATGGCTACACCTTC. The encoded protein is CASSDRNYGYTF. Filled out from reference TRBV2 and TRBJ1-2, the complete variable domain reads EPEVTQTPSHQVTQMGQEVILRCVPISNHLYFYWYRQILGQKVEFLVSFYNNEISEKSEIFDDQFSVERPDGSNFTLKIRSTKLEDSAMYFCASSDRNYGYTFGSGTRLTVV.

This clone was observed a single time. The V and J genes are TRBV7-2 and TRBJ2-3; 11 positions match TRBD1. Germline-derived CDR1 and CDR2 are SGHTA and FQGNSA. V shed 5 bases and J 2 bases; nucleotides not matched to a gene: 6. The length of the CDR3 is 16 residues. The CDR3 loop is CASSPRDRGVTDTQYF. Written as DNA, the CDR3 is TGTGCCAGCAGCCCGCGGGACAGGGGGGTCACAGATACGCAGTATTTT.

The chain joins TRBV5-1 to TRBJ2-1; possible D gene TRBD2, 5 bases. The CDR3 contains 13 residues. V lost 0 bases and J lost 7, with 8 bases in between. From germline, CDR1 is SGHRS and CDR2 YFSETQ. The CDR3, as DNA: TGCGCCAGCAGCTTGGGAGGGTATAATGAGCAGTTCTTC. As protein: CASSLGGYNEQFF.

To note about this clone: An end of the junction differs from the germline gene, which may be a read error. This chain joins TRBV7-2 and TRBJ2-7, with TRBD2 matching over 8 bases. Germline V gene data show CDR1 as SGHTA and CDR2 as FQGNSA. There are 16 residues in the CDR3. CDR3 nucleotide sequence: TGTGCCAGCAACTTAGGACTAGCTCTTACCAACTACGAGCAGTACTTC. Protein: CASNLGLALTNYEQYF.

The chain recombines TRBV5-6 with TRBJ2-5, with D unclear. Germline V lookup: CDR1 SGHDT, CDR2 YYEEEE. The CDR3 has 14 residues. V shed 2 bases and J shed 4 bases, with 12 bases lying between them. The chain's CDR3 is CASSFKGMGETQYF. Written as DNA, the CDR3 is TGTGCCAGCAGCTTTAAGGGTATGGGAGAGACCCAGTACTTC.

The CDR3 sequence is CATSAGTAGSGANVLTF. CDR3 DNA sequence: TGTGCCACCTCAGCCGGGACGGCGGGCTCTGGGGCCAACGTCCTGACTTTC. The V call is TRBV19, the J call TRBJ2-6; possibly TRBD1 or TRBD2 for D (5 bases each). Looked up from germline, CDR1 is LNHDA and CDR2 is SQIVND (reference sequence). Trimming took off 10 bases at V and 0 bases at J, with 19 bases between the two ends. The CDR3 extends over 17 amino acids.

The chain is built from TRBV5-1 and TRBJ2-1; 9 bases match TRBD2. The CDR3 spans 15 residues. The ends lost 3 bases at V and 3 bases at J; junction bases unmatched: 4. Germline V gives CDR1 SGHRS, CDR2 YFSETQ. Here the CDR3 DNA reads TGCGCCAGCAGCTGGGGACTAGCAGACTACAATGAGCAGTTCTTC. Translating it yields CASSWGLADYNEQFF.

The V gene is TRBV29-1, the J gene TRBJ1-2; possibly TRBD1 for D (6 bases). This CDR3 region has 12 residues. Trimming shortened V by 6 bases and J by 3 bases, and 11 bases separated the two germline ends. Germline CDR1 SQVTM, CDR2 ANQGSEA. CDR3 loop: CSVHSGDYGYTF. The CDR3 DNA is TGCAGCGTACATTCAGGGGACTATGGCTACACCTTC. The full variable domain, completed using reference TRBV29-1 and TRBJ1-2, is SAVISQKPSRDICQRGTSLTIQCQVDSQVTMMFWYRQQPGQSLTLIATANQGSEATYESGFVIDKFPISRPNLTFSTLTVSNMSPEDSSIYLCSVHSGDYGYTFGSGTRLTVV.

V and J are TRBV4-1 and TRBJ2-7; TRBD2 matches 9 bases. V shed 2 bases, J shed 2 bases, and the junction held 4 bases outside the gene matches. Per the germline V gene, CDR1 is MGHRA and CDR2 is YSYEKL. The CDR3 consists of 15 residues. CDR3 DNA: TGCGCCAGCAGCCAACCGGGACTAGCCGCCTACGAGCAGTACTTC. As protein: CASSQPGLAAYEQYF.

This clone was recorded only once. V gene TRBV10-3 combines with J gene TRBJ2-7; TRBD1 aligns across 7 bases. V was pared by 8 bases and J by 0 bases, with 4 bases of the junction left unmatched. Germline loops: CDR1 ENHRY, CDR2 SYGVKD. CDR3 length equals 13 residues. This chain's CDR3 is CAIWDSSSYEQYF. As DNA, the CDR3 is TGTGCCATCTGGGACAGCAGCTCCTACGAGCAGTACTTC.

This sequence joins TRBV5-6 and TRBJ1-2, with D possibly being TRBD1 (5 bases). This CDR3 contains 15 residues. Germline V gene sequence: CDR1 SGHDT, CDR2 YYEEEE. The V end lost 5 bases, the J end lost 2 bases, and 16 bases lay between the germline ends. CDR3 in amino acids: CASRHDEGRNYGYTF. The CDR3 bases are TGTGCCAGCAGGCACGACGAGGGACGGAACTATGGCTACACCTTC.

This chain uses TRBV7-8 with TRBJ2-5, with TRBD2 matching 7 bases. The CDR3 spans 14 residues. V was pared by 5 bases and J by 5 bases, with 8 bases of the junction left unmatched. The germline gives CDR1 SGHVS, CDR2 FQNEAQ. The chain's CDR3 is CASSAGTTRETQYF. CDR3 DNA: TGTGCCAGCAGCGCGGGGACTACCCGCGAGACCCAGTACTTC.

The V call is TRBV5-1, the J call TRBJ2-1, with a tentative D call TRBD1 (5 bases). The CDR3 runs to 16 residues. CDR1 is SGHRS and CDR2 is YFSETQ in the germline V gene. Between the trimmed V and J ends, which lost 3 bases and 7 bases, there was a span of 20 bases. Here the CDR3 DNA reads TGCGCCAGCAGCTCCCAGGGTATCTCGGAAAGGAATGAGCAGTTCTTC. Translating gives CASSSQGISERNEQFF.

The V and J genes are TRBV2 and TRBJ1-2, with 8 bases matching TRBD1. Germline V gene sequence: CDR1 SNHLY, CDR2 FYNNEI. J lost 7 bases, V lost 5 bases, and 9 bases had no gene match. The CDR3 is made up of 14 amino acids. The CDR3 region is CASSPSRQGLGYTF. The CDR3 bases are TGTGCCAGCAGTCCCAGTCGACAGGGGCTTGGCTACACCTTC.

The chain recombines TRBV28 with TRBJ1-4; D is unclear. V was shortened by 2 bases and J by 6 bases, with 4 bases between the two germline ends. This CDR3 has 12 amino acids. In germline, CDR1 is MDHEN, CDR2 SYDVKM. CDR3 in amino acids: CASSLGYEKLFF. CDR3 DNA sequence: TGTGCCAGCAGTTTAGGGTATGAAAAACTGTTTTTT.

The chain links TRBV6-6 to TRBJ1-3; D unresolved. This CDR3 has 14 amino acids. Trimming took off 0 bases at V and 8 bases at J, with 11 bases between the two ends. In germline, CDR1 is MNHNY, CDR2 SVGAGI (reference sequence). The CDR3 DNA follows: TGTGCCAGCAGTTACTCTGGGAGGGAGGACACCATATATTTT. As protein: CASSYSGREDTIYF.

V is TRBV29-1 and J is TRBJ2-3; D perhaps matches TRBD1 (5 bases). Trimming left V 7 bases short and J 6 bases short, with 11 bases between. The germline V gene encodes CDR1 SQVTM and CDR2 ANQGSEA. This CDR3 spans 11 amino acids. CDR3 bases: TGCAGCGGATTATCAGGGGATACGCAGTATTTT. Translation: CSGLSGDTQYF.

This chain connects TRBV19 to TRBJ2-7, with D hard to call. This CDR3 spans 14 amino acids. CDR1 is LNHDA and CDR2 is SQIVND in the germline V gene (reference sequence). V was clipped by 4 bases and J by 7 bases, with 17 bases between them. The DNA for the CDR3 is TGTGCCAGTAGTAGTCCAGAGAATCCCCGGGAGCAGTACTTC. It codes for CASSSPENPREQYF.